The clone carrying this TCR beta chain was seen a few times. As handled by the study authors: Cell counts per sample came from amplifying reference gene primers. TCRdb's copy holds only in-frame clones and misses some; the assay was immunoSEQ multiplex PCR. V, J and clone size were drawn from that table, and D and trimming were deduced from the DNA. The data show 75,000 to 100,000 clones, around 80% seen once. This entry belongs to a study of blood T cell repertoires in COVID-19. The germline V gene has CDR1 SGHRS and CDR2 YFSETQ. The CDR3 length is 14 residues. V lost 2 bases to trimming and J lost 2 bases; unmatched junction nucleotides: 4.

The specimen was peripheral blood. V and J are TRBV5-1 and TRBJ2-7; 7 positions match TRBD1. The TCR originated in a man between 50 and 59 years old with active or convalescent COVID-19. For the CDR3, the DNA is TGCGCCAGCAGCTTACAGGGGCCCCCCTACGAGCAGTACGTC. It codes for CASSLQGPPYEQYV.